The present T cell receptor beta chain was sequenced within a study of T-cell memory formation after mild COVID-19. Study-wide points: The study found contracting CD4+ clones mainly in CM and EM and contracting CD8+ clones in EMRA. The second-wave clones peaking on day 37 were not confirmed as SARS-CoV-2-specific. In pre-infection memory, a portion of responding clones appeared, which suggested that cross-reactive memory joined.

Remarks on this clonotype: The target antigen is unknown.

Libraries for TCRalpha and TCRbeta carried sample barcodes and unique molecular identifiers via 5'RACE. TCRdb processed the 5' RACE reads anew with MiXCR; each CDR3 protein has one entry. The sample lists approximately 300,000 distinct CDR3 sequences; 15% to 20% were seen once. The receptor was isolated from a man aged 18-30 years who had mild COVID-19 (a few samples of this study predate the infection). Cell type and time point are not known. Sequences were obtained from PBMCs or a T cell subset sorted from them (not recorded which).

As DNA, the CDR3 is TGTGCCAGCTCACCCAGTCCTTTGAACACTGAAGCTTTCTTT. As protein: CASSPSPLNTEAFF. The chain links TRBV18 to TRBJ1-1, with D uncertain. Between the trimmed V and J ends, which lost 3 bases and 0 bases, there was a span of 8 bases. The germline V gene has CDR1 KGHSH and CDR2 LQKENI. There are 14 residues in the CDR3.